This is a list of T cell receptor beta chains from one sample in a study of patients and donors after allogeneic stem cell transplantation. MiXCR, applied by TCRdb to the RT-PCR reads, yields one record per CDR3 protein. The sample has approximately 430,000 distinct CDR3 sequences, 16% seen once. The sequencing sample was made of blood, either unsorted or a sorted T cell fraction (not recorded which). The receptors here all came from a human donor who was either an allogeneic HSCT recipient or a stem cell or donor lymphocyte infusion donor (not recorded which). It is not recorded whose cells these are; they may come from a transplant donor. The CDR3 runs from the conserved cysteine through the conserved F or W. A D gene is named only where the DNA matches it firmly. Size values are once, few and many counts, or a class for expanded clones, and some rows have none.

NA	NA	TRBV20-1	TRBJ2-1	CSAPSSSYNEQFF	TGCAGTGCTCCGTCGAGCTCCTACAATGAGCAGTTCTTC
NA	NA	TRBV7-3	TRBJ1-6	CASSKVQWNSPLHF	TGTGCCAGCAGCAAGGTGCAATGGAATTCACCCCTCCACTTT
TRBD1	many	TRBV12-3/TRBV12-4	TRBJ2-3	CASSPTGKVNTDTQYF	TGTGCCAGCAGTCCGACAGGGAAGGTAAACACAGATACGCAGTATTTT
TRBD1	NA	TRBV10-3	TRBJ2-2	CAISPGDRPTGELFF	TGTGCCATCAGTCCCGGGGACAGGCCCACCGGGGAGCTGTTTTTT
NA	NA	TRBV12-3/TRBV12-4	TRBJ2-7	CASSLIGGLSSYEQYF	TGTGCCAGCAGTTTAATTGGGGGCCTGAGCTCCTACGAGCAGTACTTC
NA	NA	TRBV5-6	TRBJ2-1	CASRSPSTVYNEQFF	TGTGCCAGCAGGTCTCCCTCCACGGTTTACAATGAGCAGTTCTTC
NA	NA	TRBV5-1	TRBJ2-7	CASSLAAGFTYEQYF	TGCGCCAGCAGCTTGGCAGCAGGTTTCACCTACGAGCAGTACTTC
NA	many	TRBV5-5	TRBJ2-1	CASSLIVAPHYNEQFF	TGTGCCAGCAGCTTGATTGTAGCGCCGCACTACAATGAGCAGTTCTTC
TRBD1	NA	TRBV27	TRBJ1-1	CASSLTTGSNTEAFF	TGTGCCAGCAGCTTAACGACAGGGTCGAACACTGAAGCTTTCTTT
TRBD2	few	TRBV2	TRBJ2-7	CASSEGREGRYEQYF	TGTGCCAGCAGTGAAGGAAGGGAGGGACGCTACGAGCAGTACTTC